This TCR beta chain was sequenced for a study of human T cells and chemical hapten exposure. For the study at large: The patients, most of them female, presented with alopecia areata, totalis or universalis. The study's findings and limits: Counts of expanded TCRs at PT1 were positively correlated with patch test score.

MiXCR, run by TCRdb on the RACE reads, gives a single entry per CDR3 protein. This sample yields around 350,000 distinct CDR3 sequences, of which over 5% are seen a single time; around 8% belongs to the top ten. Time point meaning: pre-sensitization, week 0. Treatment given: therapeutic diphenylcyclopropenone sensitization with weekly scalp DPC. This clonotype appeared many times. Its antigen is not identified. The CDR3 has 13 amino acids. Trimming stripped 3 bases from V and 5 bases from J, with 12 bases between. CDR1 is SQVTM, CDR2 ANQGSEA, per germline. This chain links TRBV29-1 with TRBJ2-3, with D possibly called TRBD1 or TRBD2 (5 bases each). The origin of this receptor is a woman aged 18-29 years with alopecia areata. Some clones in this sample may be carry-over from other donors' samples. The specimen was whole blood, collected in connection with sensitization to the hapten diphenylcyclopropenone (DPC). CDR3 nucleotide sequence: TGCAGCGTTGAGGGCAGGGAGAAAGATACGCAGTATTTT. Protein sequence: CSVEGREKDTQYF.